The sample holds one count of the clone carrying this TCR beta chain. As handled by the study authors: Filtering differed, since immunoSEQ gave only junction sequences and no quality scores. The method was immunoSEQ multiplex PCR; TCRdb's version includes in-frame clones alone and lacks a portion of them. The DNA gave D and trimming, while V, J and clone size come from that table. The repertoire has about 590,000 clones, nearly 97% of them found once; the top ten carry approximately 0.1%. The V gene end was trimmed by 3 bases and the J gene end by 9 bases; junction bases not matched to a gene: 13. The CDR3 has 17 residues. Germline values: CDR1 SGHRS, CDR2 YFSETQ. CD45RO-negative cells were positively selected for CCR7, leaving out terminally differentiated effector memory CD45RA+ cells. These data originate in a study of shared clonotypes between healthy human individuals.

The receptor was isolated from a woman aged 25 to 39 in good health. The chain combines TRBV5-1 with TRBJ2-1; TRBD2 matches 12 bases. The sequenced sample consisted of naive CD8+ T cells sorted from blood. The CDR3 nucleotides are TGCGCCAGCAGCTCCCCTAGCGGGAGGGCTTATAAGGGTGAGCAGTTCTTC. Translating it yields CASSSPSGRAYKGEQFF.